Below, 28 T cell receptor beta chains from the same sample are listed, as sequenced in a study of blood T cell repertoires in COVID-19. Some clones are missing from TCRdb's copy, which holds only in-frame ones; the method was immunoSEQ multiplex PCR. The repertoire includes 97,000 or so clones, roughly 87% of them detected once, and 5% to 6.5% sits in the top ten. Sequencing used peripheral blood. The receptor source for this set is a woman aged 50 to 60 with COVID-19, enrolled during active disease.

The chain is built from TRBV7-2 and TRBJ2-1; the match to TRBD2 covers 14 bases. Germline V CDR1 and CDR2: SGHTA, FQGNSA. The CDR3 is made up of 17 amino acids. After removal of 5 bases from V and 2 bases from J, the junction contained 5 bases not matched to a gene. The CDR3 protein is CASSLTGLAGAYNEQFF. CDR3 in DNA: TGTGCCAGCAGCCTAACGGGACTAGCGGGGGCCTACAATGAGCAGTTCTTC. Using reference TRBV7-2 and TRBJ2-1 for the parts outside the CDR3, the full variable domain is GAGVSQSPSNKVTEKGKDVELRCDPISGHTALYWYRQSLGQGLEFLIYFQGNSAPDKSGLPSDRFSAERTGGSVSTLTIQRTQQEDSAVYLCASSLTGLAGAYNEQFFGPGTRLTVL.

J is TRBJ1-1 and V is TRBV25-1, with D maybe TRBD1 (5 bases). The germline V and J ends were trimmed by 5 bases and 3 bases, with 10 bases remaining between them. CDR1 is MGHDK, CDR2 SYGVNS, per germline. CDR3 length: 13 residues. The CDR3 is CASSSRVDTEAFF. The CDR3 bases are TGTGCCAGCAGTTCCAGGGTGGACACTGAAGCTTTCTTT.

CDR3 protein: CASVRGAVISYNEQFF. The CDR3 DNA reads as TGTGCTAGTGTTCGCGGGGCTGTTATCTCCTACAATGAGCAGTTCTTC. This chain connects TRBV12-5 to TRBJ2-1, with D maybe TRBD2 (6 bases). With 7 bases removed from V and 0 bases from J, the gap between germline ends came to 16 bases. Per the germline V gene, CDR1 is LGHNT and CDR2 is FRNRAP. The CDR3 contains 16 residues.

This chain links TRBV7-4 with TRBJ1-3; D is uncertain. The germline gives CDR1 SGHVT, CDR2 SQSDAQ. This CDR3 spans 14 amino acids. The germline V and J ends were trimmed by 4 bases and 0 bases, with 7 bases remaining between them. The CDR3: CASSSQSSGNTIYF. The CDR3 bases are TGTGCCAGCAGCTCACAGAGCTCTGGAAACACCATATATTTT. Combining the CDR3 with reference TRBV7-4 and TRBJ1-3 gives the whole variable domain GAGVSQSPRYKVAKRGRDVALRCDSISGHVTLYWYRQTLGQGSEVLTYSQSDAQRDKSGRPSGRFSAERPERSVSTLKIQRTEQGDSAVYLCASSSQSSGNTIYFGEGSWLTVV.

The CDR3, as DNA: TGTGCCAGCAGCTTACCTCGGGACAGCCAAAAACTGTTTTTT. Residues: CASSLPRDSQKLFF. J is TRBJ1-4 and V is TRBV11-2; TRBD1 matches at 7 bases. With 2 bases clipped from V and 9 bases from J, the junction kept 6 bases outside the gene matches. The CDR3 totals 14 residues. The germline CDR1 and CDR2 sequences are SGHAT and FQNNGV.

V and J are TRBV6-1 and TRBJ2-7, with D possibly matching TRBD2 (6 bases). Germline V lookup: CDR1 MNHNS, CDR2 SASEGT. The ends were cut back, 1 base at V and 7 bases at J, with 17 bases in the middle. The CDR3 length is 15 residues. Here the CDR3 reads CASSEVQGVAGEQYF. As DNA, the CDR3 is TGTGCCAGCAGTGAAGTTCAGGGCGTCGCGGGGGAGCAGTACTTC.

This clone has just one count. The chain has TRBV10-1 and TRBJ2-3; D is possibly TRBD1 (6 bases). The CDR3 consists of 14 residues. V was cut by 4 bases and J by 0 bases, with 8 bases left in between. Per the germline V gene, CDR1 is WNHNN and CDR2 is SYGVQD (reference sequence). The CDR3 reads CASSVGQSTDTQYF. Written as DNA, the CDR3 is TGCGCCAGCAGTGTGGGACAAAGCACAGATACGCAGTATTTT.

This clone was seen a few times. The chain is built from TRBV4-2 and TRBJ2-6, with TRBD2 as a possible D gene (5 bases). CDR1 LGHNA and CDR2 YNFKEQ come from the germline V gene. This CDR3 has 17 amino acids. The V gene lost 3 bases and the J gene lost 0 bases, with 12 bases spanning the gap. The CDR3 region is CASSHEGRSSGANVLTF. In DNA form, the CDR3 reads TGTGCCAGCAGCCACGAGGGTCGGAGCTCTGGGGCCAACGTCCTGACTTTC.

This chain connects TRBV9 to TRBJ2-2; no firm D call. V lost 4 bases, J lost 0 bases, and 10 bases lay in between. CDR1 is SGDLS and CDR2 is YYNGEE in the germline V gene. The CDR3 totals 15 residues. CDR3 nucleotides: TGTGCCAGCAGCCCCCGCGCCCCGAACACCGGGGAGCTGTTTTTT. Protein: CASSPRAPNTGELFF.

This chain links TRBV28 with TRBJ2-2; 10 nucleotides line up with TRBD1. J gave up 6 bases and V 5 bases, and 9 bases lay outside the gene matches. Germline V gene lookup returns CDR1 MDHEN and CDR2 SYDVKM. The CDR3 spans 16 residues. The CDR3 here is CASSLPGQGPAGELFF. Here the CDR3 DNA reads TGTGCCAGCAGTCTGCCGGGACAGGGGCCCGCCGGGGAGCTGTTTTTT.

The chain uses TRBV5-6 and TRBJ2-6, with TRBD2 as a possible D gene (5 bases). The germline V gene encodes CDR1 SGHDT and CDR2 YYEEEE. Deletions cut 0 bases from V and 4 bases from J, with 8 bases between. This CDR3 is built from 15 residues. The CDR3 reads CASSLVGSGANVLTF. In DNA, the CDR3 is TGTGCCAGCAGCTTGGTAGGGAGCGGGGCCAACGTCCTGACTTTC.

CDR3 sequence reads: CASSQDAGQGISTGELFF. The DNA of the CDR3 is TGCGCCAGCAGCCAAGATGCAGGACAGGGGATATCCACCGGGGAGCTGTTTTTT. The V call is TRBV4-1, the J call TRBJ2-2, with 9 bases fitting TRBD1. The CDR3 extends over 18 amino acids. Germline V gene data show CDR1 as MGHRA and CDR2 as YSYEKL. V lost 0 bases, J lost 4 bases, and 9 bases stayed unmatched.

The chain couples TRBV7-2 to TRBJ2-7; a possible D gene is TRBD2 (5 bases). V lost 1 base to trimming and J lost 2 bases, with 9 bases between them. The CDR3 loop spans 14 amino acids. CDR1 is SGHTA, CDR2 FQGNSA, per germline. This chain's CDR3 is CASSLEEGPYEQYF. The CDR3 coding sequence is TGTGCCAGCAGCTTAGAAGAGGGCCCCTACGAGCAGTACTTC. Full variable domain (rest looked up from reference TRBV7-2 and TRBJ2-7): GAGVSQSPSNKVTEKGKDVELRCDPISGHTALYWYRQSLGQGLEFLIYFQGNSAPDKSGLPSDRFSAERTGGSVSTLTIQRTQQEDSAVYLCASSLEEGPYEQYFGPGTRLTVT.

The sample holds one count of this clone. The J gene is TRBJ2-1, the V gene TRBV5-1, with 8 bases matching TRBD2. The CDR3 sequence is 15 residues long. Per germline, CDR1 SGHRS and CDR2 YFSETQ. Trimming removed 4 bases from V and 2 bases from J; junction bases left unmatched: 5. This CDR3 is CASSREGVTYNEQFF. CDR3 coding DNA: TGCGCCAGCAGCCGGGAGGGGGTTACCTACAATGAGCAGTTCTTC.

The rearrangement uses TRBV3-1 (or the pseudogene TRBV3-2) and TRBJ2-5, with TRBD1 as a possible D gene (5 bases). The CDR3 contains 13 residues. Germline V gene data show CDR1 as LGHDT and CDR2 as YNNKEL (reference sequence). The V end lost 1 base, the J end lost 4 bases, and 7 bases lay between the germline ends. The CDR3 DNA sequence: TGTGCCAGCAGCCAAGTTCAGGGAGAGACCCAGTACTTC. This sequence encodes CASSQVQGETQYF.

The chain has TRBV19 and TRBJ1-1; no clear D. V lost 5 bases, J lost 1 base, and 14 bases lay in between. In germline, CDR1 is LNHDA, CDR2 SQIVND (reference sequence). CDR3 length equals 15 residues. As DNA, the CDR3 is TGTGCCAGTAGTCTTCCAGGTGTGGGGAACACTGAAGCTTTCTTT. It yields the protein CASSLPGVGNTEAFF.

This chain joins TRBV27 and TRBJ2-3; TRBD2 matches at 9 bases. The CDR3 is 16 residues long. Germline V gene data show CDR1 as MNHEY and CDR2 as SMNVEV (reference sequence). V was pared by 6 bases and J by 0 bases, with 7 bases of the junction left unmatched. CDR3 bases: TGTGCCAGCAGCCGAAGCGGGGGGCCCAGCACAGATACGCAGTATTTT. Translated, it gives CASSRSGGPSTDTQYF.

The chain has TRBV18 and TRBJ1-5; TRBD1 matches at 7 bases. Germline V CDR1 and CDR2: KGHSH, LQKENI. The length of the CDR3 is 13 residues. The trim removed 4 bases at V and 6 bases at J, leaving 3 bases unmatched. CDR3 in amino acids: CASSRAGGQPQHF. The CDR3 DNA sequence: TGTGCCAGCTCACGGGCAGGGGGTCAGCCCCAGCATTTT.

This chain connects TRBV5-3 to TRBJ2-3; 11 nucleotides line up with TRBD1. TRBV5-3 counts as an open reading frame of uncertain function. CDR3 length equals 16 residues. V lost 4 bases to trimming and J lost 5 bases; unmatched junction nucleotides: 9. The CDR3 region has the DNA TGTGCCAGAAGCGCCCGGACAGGGGGCCGAAGAGATACGCAGTATTTT. It yields the protein CARSARTGGRRDTQYF.

V usage is TRBV12-3 or TRBV12-4 and J usage is TRBJ2-4, with D possibly TRBD1 on 5 matching bases. V lost 5 bases and J 13 bases, leaving 15 bases between the germline ends. This CDR3 has 12 amino acids. The CDR3 DNA reads as TGTGCCAGCAGTCCCCCCCAGGGCGGCCAGTACTTC. This translates into CASSPPQGGQYF.

The gene calls are TRBV6-2 or TRBV6-3 and TRBJ2-7; tentatively, D is TRBD1 (6 bases). Trimming cost V 5 bases and J 7 bases, with 21 bases left between them. The CDR3 totals 15 residues. Looked up from germline, CDR1 is MNHEY and CDR2 is SVGEGT. CDR3 residues: CASSQHQTGLGEQYF. The CDR3 region has the DNA TGTGCCAGCAGTCAACACCAGACAGGCCTGGGGGAGCAGTACTTC.

For this clone: This specimen includes other DNA sequences encoding the same CDR3. V usage is TRBV30 and J usage is TRBJ1-2; D might be TRBD1 (5 bases). This CDR3 is 13 amino acids long. Germline V CDR1 and CDR2: GTSNPN, SVGIG (reference sequence). Trimming stripped 0 bases from V and 2 bases from J, with 7 bases between. CDR3 nucleotide sequence: TGTGCCTGGAGTGTACAGGCCAACTATGGCTACACCTTC. As protein: CAWSVQANYGYTF.

Only one count was recorded for this clone. This chain connects TRBV5-1 to TRBJ1-1; TRBD1 matches at 7 bases. From germline, CDR1 is SGHRS and CDR2 YFSETQ. This CDR3 is 12 amino acids long. J was trimmed by 9 bases and V by 4 bases; bases with no gene match: 6. The DNA of the CDR3 is TGCGCCAGCAGCCCGGACAGGTCAAAAGCTTTCTTT. It codes for CASSPDRSKAFF. Supplemented by reference TRBV5-1 and TRBJ1-1, the full variable domain reads KAGVTQTPRYLIKTRGQQVTLSCSPISGHRSVSWYQQTPGQGLQFLFEYFSETQRNKGNFPGRFSGRQFSNSRSEMNVSTLELGDSALYLCASSPDRSKAFFGQGTRLTVV.

The chain recombines TRBV4-1 with TRBJ2-7; the match to TRBD1 covers 10 bases. The CDR3 totals 15 residues. Germline assignment: CDR1 MGHRA and CDR2 YSYEKL. Unmatched junction bases numbered 4, after V lost 0 bases and J lost 5 bases. CDR3 in DNA: TGCGCCAGCAGCCAAGAAAGGGACAGGGGCCACGAGCAGTACTTC. Its translation: CASSQERDRGHEQYF.

In nucleotides, the CDR3 is TGTGCCAGCAGCCCTAGCAGGGGGCGCATCTATGGCTACACCTTC. As protein: CASSPSRGRIYGYTF. The V gene is TRBV11-2, the J gene TRBJ1-2; 8 bases agree with TRBD1. Germline loops: CDR1 SGHAT, CDR2 FQNNGV. This CDR3 region has 15 residues. V lost 5 bases, J lost 4 bases, and 9 bases stayed unmatched.

This clone was recorded only once. This chain uses TRBV18 with TRBJ2-5; a possible D gene is TRBD2 (5 bases). The CDR3 is 15 residues long. V lost 1 base and J 5 bases, leaving 14 bases between the germline ends. The germline V gene has CDR1 KGHSH and CDR2 LQKENI. CDR3 sequence (DNA): TGTGCCAGCTCACCACTAAAAGCTAGCCCCGAGACCCAGTACTTC. Amino acid sequence: CASSPLKASPETQYF. Full variable domain (remainder filled in from reference TRBV18 and TRBJ2-5): NAGVMQNPRHLVRRRGQEARLRCSPMKGHSHVYWYRQLPEEGLKFMVYLQKENIIDESGMPKERFSAEFPKEGPSILRIQQVVRGDSAAYFCASSPLKASPETQYFGPGTRLLVL.

This clone appeared a few times. CDR3 in amino acids: CASSLGQGSYQETQYF. The CDR3 DNA follows: TGTGCCAGCAGCCTCGGACAGGGCAGTTATCAAGAGACCCAGTACTTC. This chain uses TRBV7-7 with TRBJ2-5, with 8 nucleotides matching TRBD1. This CDR3 has 16 amino acids. Germline CDR1 SSHAT, CDR2 FNYEAQ (reference sequence). V was pared by 5 bases and J by 2 bases, with 10 bases of the junction left unmatched.

This clone was recorded a few times. The V call is TRBV7-9, the J call TRBJ1-2; D might be TRBD1 (5 bases). The CDR3 loop spans 13 amino acids. Trimming removed 4 bases from V and 8 bases from J, with 14 bases in between. Germline values: CDR1 SEHNR, CDR2 FQNEAQ (reference sequence). For the CDR3, the DNA is TGTGCCAGCAGCTATACAGGAACCGAGGGCTACACCTTC. Protein sequence: CASSYTGTEGYTF.